This record covers a single T cell receptor (beta chain). Its antigen is as yet unknown. The length of the CDR3 is 15 residues. Germline V CDR1 and CDR2: KGHSH, LQKENI. The V and J ends lost 6 bases and 5 bases respectively, with 16 bases between them. An equimolar mix of two oligonucleotides served as the beta constant-region primer for TRBC1 and TRBC2. MiXCR, run by TCRdb on the UMI-ligation and nested PCR reads, gives a single entry per CDR3 protein. The sample has 70,000 to 95,000 distinct CDR3 sequences; roughly 7% are singletons. The data were obtained in a study of naive and memory T cell subsets. Study outcomes and limitations: Each distinct alpha or beta sequence counts as one clonotype.

Sequences were obtained from central memory CD4+ T cells from blood. This clonotype originated in a human donor in good health. V gene TRBV18 combines with J gene TRBJ1-4; D not certain. In nucleotides, the CDR3 is TGTGCCAGCTCCCGCGGCCCTATAACGAATGAAAAACTGTTTTTT. It encodes CASSRGPITNEKLFF.